This T cell receptor (beta chain) derives from a study of PD-L1 blockade in urothelial cancer. On the study more broadly: Peripheral blood specimens exhibited a median yield of 141,255 T cells.

Generated by immunoSEQ multiplex PCR, the TCRdb table keeps only in-frame clones and is missing some. The sample holds 100,000 to 150,000 clones; less than 85% are singletons and the top ten take about 2.9%. Sample time point: pretreatment peripheral blood. The material was PBMCs, obtained around atezolizumab (anti-PD-L1) treatment. This sequence originates from a man aged 50 to 60 with urothelial cancer.

The CDR3, as DNA: TGTGCCATCATGTCCCCGGGACTAGCGGGATATGAGCAGTTCTTC. Encoded protein: CAIMSPGLAGYEQFF. The chain carries TRBV28 and TRBJ2-1; 13 bases are a match to TRBD2. The length of the CDR3 is 15 residues. The V segment lost 10 bases and the J segment 8 bases; nucleotides outside the gene matches: 11. The V gene's germline CDR1 is MDHEN and CDR2 SYDVKM.